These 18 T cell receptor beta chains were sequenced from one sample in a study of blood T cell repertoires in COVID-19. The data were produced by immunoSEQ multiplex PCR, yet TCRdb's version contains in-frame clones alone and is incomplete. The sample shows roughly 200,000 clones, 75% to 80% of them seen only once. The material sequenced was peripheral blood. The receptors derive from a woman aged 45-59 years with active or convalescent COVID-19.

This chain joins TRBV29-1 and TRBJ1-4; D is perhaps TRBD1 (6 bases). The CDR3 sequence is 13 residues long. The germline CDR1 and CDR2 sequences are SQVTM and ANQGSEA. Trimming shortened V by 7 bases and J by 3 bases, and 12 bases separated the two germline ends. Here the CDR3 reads CSGQASSNEKLFF. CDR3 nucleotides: TGCAGCGGACAGGCGTCTTCTAATGAAAAACTGTTTTTT.

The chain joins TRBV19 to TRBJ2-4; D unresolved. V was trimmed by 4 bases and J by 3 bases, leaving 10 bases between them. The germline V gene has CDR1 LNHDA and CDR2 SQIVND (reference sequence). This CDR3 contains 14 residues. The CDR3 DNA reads TGTGCCAGTAGTAATCCAGGCGACAAAAACATTCAGTACTTC. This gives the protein CASSNPGDKNIQYF.

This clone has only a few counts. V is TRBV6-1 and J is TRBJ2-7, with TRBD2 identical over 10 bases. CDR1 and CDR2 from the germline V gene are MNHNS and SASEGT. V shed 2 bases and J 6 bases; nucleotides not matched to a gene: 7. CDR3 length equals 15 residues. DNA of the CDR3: TGTGCCAGCAGTGAACGGGCTAGCGGGAGTTTCGAGCAGTACTTC. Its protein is CASSERASGSFEQYF.

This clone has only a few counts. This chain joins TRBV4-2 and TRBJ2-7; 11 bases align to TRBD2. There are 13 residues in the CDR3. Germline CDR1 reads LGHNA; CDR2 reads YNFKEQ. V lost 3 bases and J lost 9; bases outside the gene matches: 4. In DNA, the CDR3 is TGTGCCAGCAGCCAGGCTAGCGGGGGGTGGCAGTACTTC. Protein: CASSQASGGWQYF.

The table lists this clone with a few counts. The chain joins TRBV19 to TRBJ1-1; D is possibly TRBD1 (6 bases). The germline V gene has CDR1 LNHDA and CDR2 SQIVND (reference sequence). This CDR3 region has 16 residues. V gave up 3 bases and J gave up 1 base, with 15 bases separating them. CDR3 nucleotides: TGTGCCAGTAGTATTGGGATGGGACAACAGAACACTGAAGCTTTCTTT. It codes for CASSIGMGQQNTEAFF.

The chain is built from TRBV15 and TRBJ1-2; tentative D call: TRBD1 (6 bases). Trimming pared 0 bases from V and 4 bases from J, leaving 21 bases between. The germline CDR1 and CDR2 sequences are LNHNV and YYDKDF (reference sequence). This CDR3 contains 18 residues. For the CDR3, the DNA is TGTGCCACCAGCAGAGAGGCGGCAGGGGAACGATTCGGCTATGGCTACACCTTC. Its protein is CATSREAAGERFGYGYTF.

The CDR3 region has the DNA TGTGCCAGCACAGGGGGCTCTCAGCCCCAGCATTTT. It codes for CASTGGSQPQHF. This rearrangement joins TRBV28 to TRBJ1-5; 8 bases align to TRBD1. Germline V lookup: CDR1 MDHEN, CDR2 SYDVKM. J gave up 6 bases and V 7 bases, and 2 bases lay outside the gene matches. CDR3 length: 12 amino acids.

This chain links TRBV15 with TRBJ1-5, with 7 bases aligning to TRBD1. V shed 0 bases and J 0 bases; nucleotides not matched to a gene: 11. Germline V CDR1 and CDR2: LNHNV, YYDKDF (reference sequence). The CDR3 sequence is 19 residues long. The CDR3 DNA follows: TGTGCCACCAGCAGAGATCTGTTCGGACAGGCTAATAGCAATCAGCCCCAGCATTTT. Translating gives CATSRDLFGQANSNQPQHF.

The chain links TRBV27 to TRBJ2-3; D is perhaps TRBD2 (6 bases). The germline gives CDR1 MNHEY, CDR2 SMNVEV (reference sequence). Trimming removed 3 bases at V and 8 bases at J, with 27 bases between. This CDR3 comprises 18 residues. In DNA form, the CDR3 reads TGTGCCAGCAGTTTCCACGTTCGGTGGGATGGACGGCGGGGTACGCAGTATTTT. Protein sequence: CASSFHVRWDGRRGTQYF.

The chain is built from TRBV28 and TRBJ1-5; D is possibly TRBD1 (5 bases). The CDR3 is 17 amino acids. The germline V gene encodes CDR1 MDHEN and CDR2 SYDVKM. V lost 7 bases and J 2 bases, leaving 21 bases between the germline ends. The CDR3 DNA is TGTGCCAGCAAAGGGGCGCCAGGGAATGGAGGCAATCAGCCCCAGCATTTT. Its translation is CASKGAPGNGGNQPQHF.

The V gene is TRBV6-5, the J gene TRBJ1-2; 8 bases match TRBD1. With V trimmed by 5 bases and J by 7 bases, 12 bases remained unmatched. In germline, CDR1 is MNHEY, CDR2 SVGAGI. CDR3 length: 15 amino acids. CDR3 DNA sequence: TGTGCCAGCAGTCCCCCGGGGGCGGACAGGGCTGGCTACACCTTC. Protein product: CASSPPGADRAGYTF.

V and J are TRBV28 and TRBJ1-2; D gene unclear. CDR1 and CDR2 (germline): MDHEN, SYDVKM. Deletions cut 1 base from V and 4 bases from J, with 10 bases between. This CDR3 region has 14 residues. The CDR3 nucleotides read TGTGCCAGCAGTTTATACTCCCCCTCCTATGGCTACACCTTC. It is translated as CASSLYSPSYGYTF.

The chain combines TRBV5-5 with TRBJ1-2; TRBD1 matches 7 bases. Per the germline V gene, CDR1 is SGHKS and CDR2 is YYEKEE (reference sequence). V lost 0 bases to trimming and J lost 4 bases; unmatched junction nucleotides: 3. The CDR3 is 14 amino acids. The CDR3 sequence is CASSLEGAGYGYTF. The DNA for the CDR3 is TGTGCCAGCAGCTTGGAGGGGGCGGGCTATGGCTACACCTTC.

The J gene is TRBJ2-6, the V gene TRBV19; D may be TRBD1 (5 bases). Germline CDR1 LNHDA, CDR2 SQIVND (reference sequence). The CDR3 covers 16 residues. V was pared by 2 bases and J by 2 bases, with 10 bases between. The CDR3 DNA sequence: TGTGCCAGTAGTATATTGCAGGGCACTGGGGCCAACGTCCTGACTTTC. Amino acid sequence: CASSILQGTGANVLTF.

CDR3 nucleotides: TGTGCCAGTAGTGGGACAGGGGGCTTCAATGAGCAGTTCTTC. Amino acid sequence: CASSGTGGFNEQFF. This chain connects TRBV19 to TRBJ2-1, with 12 bases aligning to TRBD1. The CDR3 is 14 amino acids. Germline V gives CDR1 LNHDA, CDR2 SQIVND (reference sequence). V gave up 5 bases and J gave up 6 bases; unmatched junction bases: 2.

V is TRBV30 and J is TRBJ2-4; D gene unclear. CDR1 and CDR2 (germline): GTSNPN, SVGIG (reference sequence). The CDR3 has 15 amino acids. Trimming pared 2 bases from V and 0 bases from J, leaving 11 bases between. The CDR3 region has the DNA TGTGCCTGGAGTTTGAACCAACTAGCCAAAAACATTCAGTACTTC. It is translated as CAWSLNQLAKNIQYF.

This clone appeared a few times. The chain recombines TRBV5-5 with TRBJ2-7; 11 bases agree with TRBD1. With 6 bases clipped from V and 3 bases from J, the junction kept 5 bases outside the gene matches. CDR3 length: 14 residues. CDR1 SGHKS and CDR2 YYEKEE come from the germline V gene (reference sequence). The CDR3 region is CASTGGTGGYEQYF. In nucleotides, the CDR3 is TGTGCCAGCACCGGGGGGACAGGGGGCTACGAGCAGTACTTC.

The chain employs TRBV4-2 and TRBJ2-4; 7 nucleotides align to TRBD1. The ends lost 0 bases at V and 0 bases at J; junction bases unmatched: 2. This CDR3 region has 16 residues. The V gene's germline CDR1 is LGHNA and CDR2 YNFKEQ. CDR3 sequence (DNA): TGTGCCAGCAGCCAAGATGGGACAGTAGCCAAAAACATTCAGTACTTC. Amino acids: CASSQDGTVAKNIQYF.